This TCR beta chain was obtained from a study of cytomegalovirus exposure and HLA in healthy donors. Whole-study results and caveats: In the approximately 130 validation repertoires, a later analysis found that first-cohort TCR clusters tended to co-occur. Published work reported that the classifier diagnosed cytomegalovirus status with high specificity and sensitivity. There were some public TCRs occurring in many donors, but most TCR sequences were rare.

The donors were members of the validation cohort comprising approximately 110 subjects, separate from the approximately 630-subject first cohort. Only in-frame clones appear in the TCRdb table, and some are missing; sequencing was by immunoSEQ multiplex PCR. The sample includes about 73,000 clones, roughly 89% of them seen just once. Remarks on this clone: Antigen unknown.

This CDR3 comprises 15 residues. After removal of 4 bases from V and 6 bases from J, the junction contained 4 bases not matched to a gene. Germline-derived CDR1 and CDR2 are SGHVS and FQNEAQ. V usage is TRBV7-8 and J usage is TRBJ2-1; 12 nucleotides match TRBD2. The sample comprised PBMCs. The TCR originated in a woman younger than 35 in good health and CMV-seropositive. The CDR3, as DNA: TGTGCCAGCAGCTCGAGACTAGCGGGAGTCAATGAGCAGTTCTTC. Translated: CASSSRLAGVNEQFF.